This TCR beta chain was captured by sequencing in a study of cytomegalovirus exposure and HLA in healthy donors. Across the study: Sequencing of approximately 190 million T cells in an earlier analysis found 100 million or so unique TCR beta sequences.

This clone is a singleton in its sample. Its antigen remains unidentified. The PCR ran on 60 Vbeta and 13 Jbeta primers. Libraries were prepared by immunoSEQ multiplex PCR; TCRdb keeps only in-frame clonotypes and omits some of them. Here the sample spans a few hundred thousand clones, around 75% being singletons. Findings of the study overall: Several of the most significant clusters were apparently associated with common viral pathogens in a later analysis. Presence/absence analyses took donor sequencing depth as roughly uniform. Judged likely to be a sequencing artifact was a cluster of highly shared sequence variants.

The sequencing input was PBMCs. The source is a woman aged 25-40 years in good health and CMV-seronegative.

In nucleotides, the CDR3 is TGTGCCAGCAGTTATTCTCCGGGACAGGGTTGGGGCTACACCTTC. Encoded protein: CASSYSPGQGWGYTF. The J gene is TRBJ1-2, the V gene TRBV6-5; 9 bases align to TRBD1. The germline V gene has CDR1 MNHEY and CDR2 SVGAGI. The CDR3 runs to 15 residues. The V and J ends lost 3 bases and 8 bases, in that order; junction bases with no gene match: 10.